The clone carrying this T cell receptor beta chain showed up just a few times. Trimming pared 0 bases from V and 2 bases from J, leaving 9 bases between. CDR1 is MNHEY, CDR2 SMNVEV, per germline (reference sequence). The CDR3 is made up of 15 amino acids. This entry is derived from a study of T cells after yellow fever vaccination. TCRdb re-called the 5' RACE reads with MiXCR, one entry per CDR3 protein. Of fewer than 650,000 distinct CDR3 sequences listed, around a fifth are singletons. The receptor was derived from a man aged 18 to 35 who received the YFV17D yellow fever vaccine. The material was PBMCs, obtained about 20 days after the first yellow fever vaccination. V is TRBV27 and J is TRBJ2-3; no clear D. CDR3 in amino acids: CASSLSVPVTDTQYF. CDR3 DNA: TGTGCCAGCAGTTTATCGGTCCCCGTCACAGATACGCAGTATTTT.